These T cell receptor beta chains were read from a single sample in a study of blood T cells in healthy people across ages. Each CDR3 protein is one row after TCRdb ran MiXCR on the 5' RACE reads. The sample lists around 780,000 distinct CDR3 sequences, roughly 26% occurring once. The data also belong to a second study, concerning T cells of mothers and their children.

The sequenced sample consisted of blood. The receptors originated from a boy aged 5-17 years in good health. Both conserved end residues are part of each CDR3.

j_gene,v_gene,CDR3aa
TRBJ1-2,TRBV29-1,CSVVGPGGVHYGYTF
TRBJ1-6,TRBV7-9,CASSLAKDSGSSPLHF
TRBJ2-7,TRBV5-1,CASSLALGQGNPLEQYF
TRBJ1-1,TRBV12-3/TRBV12-4,CASSATGPDEAFF
TRBJ1-5,TRBV15,CATSRDNQPQHF
TRBJ2-1,TRBV7-3,CASSLSLGGLNEQFF
TRBJ2-3,TRBV7-9,CASSGRTGGIGDTQYF
TRBJ1-5,TRBV9,CASSVGIDQPQHF
TRBJ2-5,TRBV7-2,CASSPRLAGAQETQYF
TRBJ2-4,TRBV18,CASSPPQLLAKNIQYF
TRBJ1-5,TRBV2,CARGNLNQPQHF
TRBJ1-2,TRBV12-3/TRBV12-4,CASSLTGLPSDYGYTF
TRBJ2-3,TRBV10-3,CASGARETDTQYF
TRBJ2-1,TRBV29-1,CSGDREGEVSYNEQFF
-,TRBV27,CASSLSSYPFYEQYF
TRBJ2-2,TRBV5-1,CASSLELGGGELFF
TRBJ1-5,TRBV12-5,CASGLDGRDNQPQHF
TRBJ2-5,TRBV29-1,CSAERDYPPGTQYF
TRBJ2-2,TRBV6-4,CASKEGQGNTGELSF
TRBJ1-5,TRBV3-1,CASSQRDSPGRNQPQHF
TRBJ2-3,TRBV3-1,CASSPPAGAVSDTQYF
TRBJ2-1,TRBV4-1,CASSRRGDSYNEQFF
TRBJ1-1,TRBV4-2,CASSHEPRRKLGTEAFF
TRBJ1-6,TRBV5-1,CASSLVLQGARSPLHF
TRBJ1-5,TRBV5-1,CASSLGYENQPQHF
TRBJ1-1,TRBV25-1,CASSPGGRGTEAFF
TRBJ2-1,TRBV12-3/TRBV12-4,CASASYNEQFF
TRBJ2-6,TRBV6-1,CASLGSSGANVLTF
TRBJ2-5,TRBV11-1,CASSSLTTGGKTQYF
TRBJ2-1,TRBV29-1,CSDSLAGGYNEQFF
TRBJ2-5,TRBV20-1,CSARIHFSGPIKETQYF
TRBJ1-4,TRBV20-1,CSAQDGGTANEKLFF
TRBJ2-5,TRBV6-1,CASSEGASGGEETQYF
TRBJ1-6,TRBV21-1,CASSKAWQINNSPLHF
TRBJ2-7,TRBV11-2,CASSLRDSGAYEQYF
TRBJ2-3,TRBV12-5,CASALGRATDTQYF
TRBJ1-3,TRBV12-3/TRBV12-4,CASTRPGVDGNTIYF
TRBJ2-5,TRBV11-3,CASSLGAGAQKETQYF
TRBJ2-6,TRBV5-1,CASSLSGPLGSGANVLTF
TRBJ1-3,TRBV7-9,CASSQAANSGNTIYF
TRBJ1-1,TRBV5-6,CASSLVSGGFSWMNTEAFF